The 14 T cell receptor beta chains presented below share a single source sample, sequenced in a study of regulatory T cells in long-lasting Graves disease. The time point is: persistent/refractory GD, antithyroid drugs over 5 years with positive TRAb. PBMCs were the source of the RNA used for TCR sequencing. CDR3 regions were amplified by Arm-PCR using iRepertoire HTBI primers to build TCR beta libraries. TCRdb reprocessed the multiplex PCR reads with MiXCR, giving one entry per CDR3 protein. The sample includes some 420,000 distinct CDR3 sequences, 22% seen only once; the top ten take under 15%. Sequences were derived from peripheral blood mononuclear cells (PBMCs), sampled when the disease was refractory, from a patient treated with antithyroid drugs. These receptors all come from a female donor with Graves disease.

The chain recombines TRBV2 with TRBJ2-1; TRBD2 agrees at 7 bases. The CDR3 extends over 16 amino acids. J was trimmed by 4 bases and V by 6 bases; bases with no gene match: 12. Germline V gives CDR1 SNHLY, CDR2 FYNNEI. The CDR3 here is CASRPRALAVYNEQFF. CDR3 sequence (DNA): TGTGCCAGCAGACCCAGGGCTCTAGCGGTATACAATGAGCAGTTCTTC.

In DNA, the CDR3 is TGCAGCGTGCTCCACGGCGGGGAGCTGTTTTTT. Its translation: CSVLHGGELFF. The V and J genes are TRBV29-1 and TRBJ2-2; the D is unclear. V dropped 6 bases and J dropped 7 bases, with 9 bases sitting between them. Germline-derived CDR1 and CDR2 are SQVTM and ANQGSEA. This CDR3 contains 11 residues.

On this clonotype itself: A much bigger clone sits one base away, suggesting this may be a read error. The chain has TRBV12-3 or TRBV12-4 and TRBJ2-6; D gene unclear. The length of the CDR3 is 15 residues. CDR3 coding DNA: TGTGCCTGCAGTTTTGGTGTTTCTGGGGCCAACGTCCTGACTTTC. Its protein product is CACSFGVSGANVLTF.

Concerning this clonotype: Since a much larger clone is just one base distant, this may be a read error. This sequence joins TRBV14 and TRBJ2-7; D call uncertain. Per germline, CDR1 SGHDN and CDR2 FVKESK. The CDR3 is made up of 11 amino acids. V shed 3 bases and J shed 2 bases, with 2 bases lying between them. The CDR3 reads CASSHAYEQYF. The CDR3 DNA is TGTGCCAGCAGCCACGCCTACGAGCAGTACTTC.

To note about this clonotype: Possible read error: a much larger clone is one base away. The chain joins TRBV29-1 to TRBJ1-1; D remains unclear. Looked up from germline, CDR1 is SQVTM and CDR2 is ANQGSEA. V was shortened by 7 bases and J by 3 bases, with 15 bases between the two germline ends. This CDR3 contains 13 residues. The CDR3 protein is CSGAENLDTEAFF. The CDR3 region has the DNA TGCAGCGGTGCAGAGAATCTTGACACTGAAGCTTTCTTT. Full variable domain (rest looked up from reference TRBV29-1 and TRBJ1-1): SAVISQKPSRDICQRGTSLTIQCQVDSQVTMMFWYRQQPGQSLTLIATANQGSEATYESGFVIDKFPISRPNLTFSTLTVSNMSPEDSSIYLCSGAENLDTEAFFGQGTRLTVV.

This chain joins TRBV3-1 and TRBJ2-5; D gene ambiguous. Per the germline V gene, CDR1 is LGHDT and CDR2 is YNNKEL (reference sequence). This CDR3 region has 16 residues. The V end lost 1 base, the J end lost 3 bases, and 15 bases lay between the germline ends. The CDR3 is CASSQAYDRTKETQYF. The CDR3 bases are TGTGCCAGCAGCCAAGCGTACGACCGGACGAAAGAGACCCAGTACTTC.

J is TRBJ1-3 and V is TRBV19; D remains ambiguous. Germline-derived CDR1 and CDR2 are LNHDA and SQIVND (reference sequence). V shed 7 bases and J shed 0 bases, with 7 bases lying between them. This CDR3 has 13 amino acids. The CDR3 DNA reads as TGTGCCAGTAATGACCTCTCTGGAAACACCATATATTTT. It yields the protein CASNDLSGNTIYF.

This rearrangement joins TRBV13 to TRBJ2-7; 9 bases line up with TRBD1. Per the germline V gene, CDR1 is PRHDT and CDR2 is FYEKMQ (reference sequence). J gave up 0 bases and V 4 bases, and 10 bases lay outside the gene matches. The CDR3 loop spans 17 amino acids. For the CDR3, the DNA is TGTGCCAGCAGCTCAGGGCCAGGACAGGGGACCTCCTACGAGCAGTACTTC. It is translated as CASSSGPGQGTSYEQYF.

The V gene is TRBV19, the J gene TRBJ2-1; 14 nucleotides match TRBD2. Losses at the gene ends were 5 bases for V and 4 bases for J; bases not matched to a gene: 7. The CDR3 length is 17 residues. CDR1 LNHDA and CDR2 SQIVND come from the germline V gene (reference sequence). The CDR3 region has the DNA TGTGCCAGTAGTCTAATTCGGACTAGCGGGGGGTACAATGAGCAGTTCTTC. Residues: CASSLIRTSGGYNEQFF.

Regarding this clonotype: This clone may be a read error of a much larger clone one base away. The chain has TRBV20-1 and TRBJ2-7; perhaps TRBD1 as D (6 bases). Germline CDR1 is DFQATT and CDR2 is SNEGSKA (reference sequence). The CDR3 sequence is 12 residues long. CDR3 in amino acids: CSARDTPYEQSF. DNA for the CDR3: TGCAGTGCGAGGGACACCCCCTACGAGCAGTCCTTC.

This clonotype has at least ten counts. J is TRBJ1-6 and V is TRBV7-9; maybe TRBD1 (6 bases). CDR3 length equals 13 residues. Germline V CDR1 and CDR2: SEHNR, FQNEAQ (reference sequence). The V and J ends lost 6 bases and 11 bases respectively, with 14 bases between them. CDR3 DNA sequence: TGTGCCAGCAGTTCTACTGCAGGGGCACCCCTCCACTTT. It yields the protein CASSSTAGAPLHF.

This clonotype has ten or more counts. The chain couples TRBV6-5 to TRBJ2-7; 7 bases match TRBD1. CDR3 length: 16 residues. V trimming: 4 bases; J trimming: 4 bases; junction bases outside the gene matches: 13. Germline CDR1 and CDR2: MNHEY and SVGAGI. CDR3 bases: TGTGCCAGCAGTTCCGCTCCCCGGGACAGAACTTACGAGCAGTACTTC. Its protein product is CASSSAPRDRTYEQYF.

The rearrangement links TRBV28 to TRBJ2-5; 9 positions match TRBD1. The ends lost 6 bases at V and 6 bases at J; junction bases unmatched: 5. The germline CDR1 and CDR2 sequences are MDHEN and SYDVKM. This CDR3 has 13 amino acids. CDR3 nucleotide sequence: TGTGCCAGCAGCTTGACAGGGGGAAAGACCCAGTACTTC. This codes for CASSLTGGKTQYF.

The table lists this clonotype with a few counts. This sequence joins TRBV5-8 and TRBJ1-3; D possibly corresponds to TRBD1 (5 bases). The CDR3 contains 14 residues. Between the trimmed V and J ends, which lost 0 bases and 5 bases, there was a span of 9 bases. The germline CDR1 and CDR2 sequences are SGHTS and YDEGEE. In DNA form, the CDR3 reads TGTGCCAGCAGCTTGGAAGGGGAGAGAAACACCATATATTTT. Amino acid sequence: CASSLEGERNTIYF.